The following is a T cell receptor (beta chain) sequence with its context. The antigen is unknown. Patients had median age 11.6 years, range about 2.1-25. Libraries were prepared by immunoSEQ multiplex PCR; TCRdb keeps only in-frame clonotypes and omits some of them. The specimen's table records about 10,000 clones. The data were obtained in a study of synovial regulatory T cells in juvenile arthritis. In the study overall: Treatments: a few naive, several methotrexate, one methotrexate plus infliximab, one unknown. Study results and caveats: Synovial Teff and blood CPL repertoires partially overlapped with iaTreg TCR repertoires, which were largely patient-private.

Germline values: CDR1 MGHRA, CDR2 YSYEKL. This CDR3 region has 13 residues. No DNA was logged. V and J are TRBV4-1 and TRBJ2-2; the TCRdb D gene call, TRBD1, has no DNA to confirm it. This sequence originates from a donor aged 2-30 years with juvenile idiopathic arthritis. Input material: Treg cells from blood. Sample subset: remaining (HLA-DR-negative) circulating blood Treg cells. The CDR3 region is CASSQQGTGELFF.